The 19 T cell receptor beta chains listed next were all sequenced from one sample in a study of blood T cell repertoires in COVID-19. Generated by immunoSEQ multiplex PCR, the TCRdb table keeps only in-frame clones and is missing some. Of roughly 70,000 clones in the sample, 76% are singletons; the top ten hold approximately 15%. Sequencing input: peripheral blood. All receptors derive from a man between 60 and 75 years old with COVID-19, enrolled during active disease.

V usage is TRBV5-6 and J usage is TRBJ1-5, with 7 bases identical to TRBD1. Looked up from germline, CDR1 is SGHDT and CDR2 is YYEEEE. The CDR3 is 13 residues long. The ends lost 5 bases at V and 7 bases at J; junction bases unmatched: 6. The DNA of the CDR3 is TGTGCCAGCAGTTCCGACAGGGCCCAGCCCCAGCATTTT. This sequence encodes CASSSDRAQPQHF.

The chain couples TRBV6-6 to TRBJ1-1; D may be TRBD1 (6 bases). CDR1 and CDR2 from the germline V gene are MNHNY and SVGAGI (reference sequence). With 7 bases removed from V and 4 bases from J, the gap between germline ends came to 13 bases. The CDR3 covers 13 residues. The CDR3 sequence is CASNPGGPTEAFF. The CDR3 DNA reads as TGTGCCAGCAATCCGGGGGGGCCCACTGAAGCTTTCTTT.

This clone was seen only a few times. The sample carries other DNA sequences with the same CDR3. The J gene is TRBJ1-6, the V gene TRBV5-1; 9 bases map to TRBD1. V was pared by 4 bases and J by 10 bases, with 6 bases of the junction left unmatched. Germline values: CDR1 SGHRS, CDR2 YFSETQ. This CDR3 has 14 amino acids. Here the CDR3 DNA reads TGCGCCAGCAGCACGGACAGGGGAAGGTCACCCCTCCACTTT. Translating it yields CASSTDRGRSPLHF. The variable domain in full, with the rest retrieved from reference TRBV5-1 and TRBJ1-6, is KAGVTQTPRYLIKTRGQQVTLSCSPISGHRSVSWYQQTPGQGLQFLFEYFSETQRNKGNFPGRFSGRQFSNSRSEMNVSTLELGDSALYLCASSTDRGRSPLHFGNGTRLTVT.

This clone was detected ten times or more. J is TRBJ2-7 and V is TRBV10-3, with TRBD2 identical over 9 bases. Germline V gene lookup returns CDR1 ENHRY and CDR2 SYGVKD. The junction had 6 bases not matched to a gene; V was cut back by 10 bases and J by 5 bases. The CDR3 has 12 amino acids. DNA of the CDR3: TGTGCCACCGCGGGGGGGCCCCACGAGCAGTACTTC. Translating it yields CATAGGPHEQYF.

The J gene is TRBJ2-1, the V gene TRBV14, with 10 bases fitting TRBD2. The CDR3 is made up of 14 amino acids. In germline, CDR1 is SGHDN, CDR2 FVKESK. With V trimmed by 2 bases and J by 10 bases, 5 bases remained unmatched. The CDR3 coding sequence is TGTGCCAGCAGCCAAAAACTAGCGGGAAGGGAGCAGTTCTTC. Translated: CASSQKLAGREQFF.

This chain uses TRBV2 with TRBJ1-4; no definite D call. CDR3 size: 13 residues. Germline CDR1 and CDR2: SNHLY and FYNNEI. V was shortened by 7 bases and J by 7 bases, with 13 bases between the two germline ends. In DNA form, the CDR3 reads TGTGCCAGCATCAGAATTGAGGGTGAAAAACTGTTTTTT. Protein sequence: CASIRIEGEKLFF.

The chain combines TRBV30 with TRBJ2-7; TRBD1 aligns across 7 bases. With 4 bases clipped from V and 2 bases from J, the junction kept 8 bases outside the gene matches. This CDR3 has 14 residues. Germline loops: CDR1 GTSNPN, CDR2 SVGIG (reference sequence). Here the CDR3 DNA reads TGTGCCTGGACCCAGGGGGATCCCCCCTACGAGCAGTACTTC. Amino acid sequence: CAWTQGDPPYEQYF.

The V gene is TRBV3-1 (or the pseudogene TRBV3-2), the J gene TRBJ1-2; possibly TRBD1 for D (6 bases). The CDR3 spans 14 residues. V was shortened by 4 bases and J by 7 bases, with 16 bases between the two germline ends. Germline CDR1 and CDR2: LGHDT and YNNKEL (reference sequence). The CDR3 loop is CASSPRDIQSGYTF. CDR3 in DNA: TGTGCCAGCAGCCCCCGGGACATCCAATCTGGCTACACCTTC.

The chain carries TRBV7-2 and TRBJ2-3; 7 bases line up with TRBD2. Trimming took 2 bases from V and 5 from J; bases not matched to a gene: 7. The CDR3 totals 15 residues. From germline, CDR1 is SGHTA and CDR2 FQGNSA. The CDR3 sequence: CASSLSPGRGDTQYF. DNA of the CDR3: TGTGCCAGCAGCTTAAGTCCGGGGAGGGGAGATACGCAGTATTTT.

This clone showed up just a few times. CDR3 bases: TGTGCCAGCAGCTCCCAGGGAGGGACTAATGAAAAACTGTTTTTT. Translating it yields CASSSQGGTNEKLFF. This rearrangement joins TRBV7-9 to TRBJ1-4; a possible D gene is TRBD1 (5 bases). Trimming removed 4 bases from V and 2 bases from J, with 11 bases in between. Germline V lookup: CDR1 SEHNR, CDR2 FQNEAQ (reference sequence). This CDR3 is built from 15 residues.

This clone was detected only once. This chain links TRBV7-6 with TRBJ2-2, with 8 bases lining up with TRBD1. The germline V gene has CDR1 SGHVS and CDR2 FNYEAQ. V shed 3 bases and J 6 bases; nucleotides not matched to a gene: 3. The CDR3 has 14 amino acids. The CDR3 reads CASSLADRAGELFF. The CDR3 region has the DNA TGTGCCAGCAGCTTGGCGGACAGGGCCGGGGAGCTGTTTTTT.

The gene calls are TRBV9 and TRBJ2-5, with a tentative D call TRBD2 (5 bases). The CDR3 consists of 14 residues. The V gene's germline CDR1 is SGDLS and CDR2 YYNGEE. V lost 0 bases to trimming and J lost 5 bases, with 11 bases between them. The CDR3, as DNA: TGTGCCAGCAGCGTAGGGCCTCCGGGGGAGACCCAGTACTTC. Translation gives CASSVGPPGETQYF.

The V and J genes are TRBV12-5 and TRBJ2-1, with 8 bases matching TRBD1. The V gene's germline CDR1 is LGHNT and CDR2 FRNRAP. Trimming took 6 bases from V and 15 from J; bases not matched to a gene: 7. CDR3 size: 11 residues. CDR3 in DNA: TGTGCTAGTGGATCGGGGGACAGGCCGTTCTTC. This gives the protein CASGSGDRPFF. The complete variable domain, with remaining parts taken from reference TRBV12-5 and TRBJ2-1, reads DARVTQTPRHKVTEMGQEVTMRCQPILGHNTVFWYRQTMMQGLELLAYFRNRAPLDDSGMPKDRFSAEMPDATLATLKIQPSEPRDSAVYFCASGSGDRPFFGPGTRLTVL.

This chain uses TRBV27 with TRBJ2-7, with unresolved D. This CDR3 has 15 residues. CDR1 is MNHEY and CDR2 is SMNVEV in the germline V gene (reference sequence). The V end lost 5 bases, the J end lost 0 bases, and 14 bases lay between the germline ends. CDR3 bases: TGTGCCAGCAGTAAGTCCCCCGGGTTCTCCTACGAGCAGTACTTC. It yields the protein CASSKSPGFSYEQYF.

This chain links TRBV12-3 or TRBV12-4 with TRBJ1-5, with D possibly TRBD1 on 6 matching bases. The V end lost 5 bases, the J end lost 5 bases, and 10 bases lay between the germline ends. The CDR3 totals 13 residues. CDR3 coding DNA: TGTGCCAGCAGTCCTGGGGGCTATCAGCCCCAGCATTTT. Residues: CASSPGGYQPQHF.

The rearrangement links TRBV7-9 to TRBJ2-2; 9 bases match TRBD1. CDR1 is SEHNR, CDR2 FQNEAQ, per germline (reference sequence). This CDR3 has 15 residues. The ends lost 5 bases at V and 5 bases at J; junction bases unmatched: 6. The CDR3 spells CASSQGQGYTGELFF. The CDR3 coding sequence is TGTGCCAGCAGCCAGGGACAGGGTTATACCGGGGAGCTGTTTTTT.

The chain combines TRBV4-1 with TRBJ1-1; D unresolved. The germline CDR1 and CDR2 sequences are MGHRA and YSYEKL. V shed 4 bases and J shed 3 bases, with 6 bases lying between them. The CDR3 sequence is 12 residues long. CDR3 region: CASSRRDTEAFF. The CDR3 nucleotides are TGCGCCAGCAGCCGACGGGACACTGAAGCTTTCTTT.

The V gene is TRBV3-1 (or the pseudogene TRBV3-2), the J gene TRBJ1-1; D may be TRBD1 (5 bases). This CDR3 spans 14 amino acids. Trimming left V 4 bases short and J 0 bases short, with 9 bases between. Germline CDR1 LGHDT, CDR2 YNNKEL (reference sequence). The CDR3 coding sequence is TGTGCCAGCAGCCGGAGGGGCGTGAACACTGAAGCTTTCTTT. This gives the protein CASSRRGVNTEAFF.

The chain links TRBV29-1 to TRBJ1-3, with D tentatively TRBD1 (5 bases). The CDR3 totals 14 residues. Germline V gene lookup returns CDR1 SQVTM and CDR2 ANQGSEA. Trimming stripped 3 bases from V and 4 bases from J, with 13 bases between. CDR3 amino acids: CSVEHQGTGNTIYF. In DNA, the CDR3 is TGCAGCGTTGAGCACCAGGGTACAGGAAACACCATATATTTT.